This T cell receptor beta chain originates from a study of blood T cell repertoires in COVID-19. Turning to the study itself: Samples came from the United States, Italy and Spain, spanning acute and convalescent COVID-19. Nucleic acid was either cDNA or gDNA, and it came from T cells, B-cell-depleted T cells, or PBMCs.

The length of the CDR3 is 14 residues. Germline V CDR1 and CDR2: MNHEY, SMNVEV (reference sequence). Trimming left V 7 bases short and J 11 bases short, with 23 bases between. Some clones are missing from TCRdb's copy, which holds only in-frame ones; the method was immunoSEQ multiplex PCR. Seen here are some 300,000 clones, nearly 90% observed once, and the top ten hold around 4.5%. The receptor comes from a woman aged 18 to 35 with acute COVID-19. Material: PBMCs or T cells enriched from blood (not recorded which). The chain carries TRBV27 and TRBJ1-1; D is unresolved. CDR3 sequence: CASTSLGRARSAFF. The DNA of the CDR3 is TGTGCCAGCACCTCTTTAGGGAGGGCGAGGTCGGCTTTCTTT.